The 5 T cell receptor beta chains below were found in one sample sequenced in a study of beta chain features in type 1 diabetes. The investigators reverse transcribed all of the isolated RNA, so they sequenced expressed TCRB transcripts. Repertoires were generated with immunoSEQ multiplex PCR, while TCRdb's copy carries only in-frame clones and drops some. The sample yields 250,000 to 300,000 clones, under 8.5% seen once. Sequencing was carried out using central memory CD4+ T cells from blood. Receptors were obtained from a woman between 18 and 30 years old in good health.

This clone occurred a few times. The rearrangement uses TRBV11-3 and TRBJ2-1, with TRBD2 matching 15 bases. The junction had 5 bases not matched to a gene; V was cut back by 5 bases and J by 6 bases. Germline V gives CDR1 SGHNT, CDR2 YENEEA. The CDR3 consists of 16 residues. This CDR3 reads CASSAKGLAGGNEQFF. The CDR3 DNA reads TGTGCCAGCAGCGCGAAGGGACTAGCGGGGGGCAATGAGCAGTTCTTC. Together with reference TRBV11-3 and TRBJ2-1, the CDR3 gives the full variable domain: EAGVVQSPRYKIIEKKQPVAFWCNPISGHNTLYWYLQNLGQGPELLIRYENEEAVDDSQLPKDRFSAERLKGVDSTLKIQPAELGDSAVYLCASSAKGLAGGNEQFFGPGTRLTVL.

This chain connects TRBV6-5 to TRBJ2-5; 11 bases are a match to TRBD1. Germline CDR1 is MNHEY and CDR2 is SVGAGI. The trim removed 5 bases at V and 1 base at J, leaving 3 bases unmatched. The CDR3 length is 15 residues. CDR3 in amino acids: CASSRDRGFQETQYF. DNA of the CDR3: TGTGCCAGCAGTCGGGACAGGGGGTTCCAAGAGACCCAGTACTTC.

The genes are TRBV4-3 and TRBJ1-2, with D possibly being TRBD1 (5 bases). Germline lookup yields CDR1 LGHNA and CDR2 YSLEER. The CDR3 has 16 amino acids. Trimming removed 0 bases at V and 7 bases at J, with 18 bases between. The CDR3 sequence: CASSQELPGGVRGYTF. The CDR3, as DNA: TGCGCCAGCAGCCAAGAGCTCCCCGGGGGGGTACGTGGCTACACCTTC.

The rearrangement joins TRBV6-6 to TRBJ1-2; 9 bases match TRBD1. Per the germline V gene, CDR1 is MNHNY and CDR2 is SVGAGI (reference sequence). V lost 5 bases, J lost 7 bases, and 8 bases stayed unmatched. The CDR3 totals 14 residues. DNA of the CDR3: TGTGCCAGCAGTAGCGGACAGGGGATTGGTGGCTACACCTTC. Translating it yields CASSSGQGIGGYTF.

This clone has just a few counts. The chain is built from TRBV18 and TRBJ1-1; the D is unclear. This CDR3 is 14 amino acids long. Trimming removed 5 bases at V and 5 bases at J, with 15 bases between. Germline CDR1 KGHSH, CDR2 LQKENI. This CDR3 reads CASSSQDRRTEAFF. The CDR3 coding sequence is TGTGCCAGCTCATCGCAGGACCGGAGGACTGAAGCTTTCTTT.